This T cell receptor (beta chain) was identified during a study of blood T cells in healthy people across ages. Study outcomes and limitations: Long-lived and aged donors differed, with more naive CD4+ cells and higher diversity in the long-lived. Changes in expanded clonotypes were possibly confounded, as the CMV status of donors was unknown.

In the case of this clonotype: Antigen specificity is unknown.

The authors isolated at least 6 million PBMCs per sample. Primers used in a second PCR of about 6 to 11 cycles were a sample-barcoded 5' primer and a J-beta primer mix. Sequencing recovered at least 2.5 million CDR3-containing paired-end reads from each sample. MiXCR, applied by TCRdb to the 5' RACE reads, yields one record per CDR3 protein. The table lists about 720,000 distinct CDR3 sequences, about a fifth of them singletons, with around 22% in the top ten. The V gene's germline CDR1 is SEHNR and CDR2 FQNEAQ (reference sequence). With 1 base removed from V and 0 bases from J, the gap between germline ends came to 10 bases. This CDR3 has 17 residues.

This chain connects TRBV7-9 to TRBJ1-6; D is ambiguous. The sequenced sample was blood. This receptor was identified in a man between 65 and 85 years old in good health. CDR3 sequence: CASSLGGAVSYNSPLHF. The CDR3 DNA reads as TGTGCCAGCAGCTTAGGGGGAGCGGTCTCCTATAATTCACCCCTCCACTTT.